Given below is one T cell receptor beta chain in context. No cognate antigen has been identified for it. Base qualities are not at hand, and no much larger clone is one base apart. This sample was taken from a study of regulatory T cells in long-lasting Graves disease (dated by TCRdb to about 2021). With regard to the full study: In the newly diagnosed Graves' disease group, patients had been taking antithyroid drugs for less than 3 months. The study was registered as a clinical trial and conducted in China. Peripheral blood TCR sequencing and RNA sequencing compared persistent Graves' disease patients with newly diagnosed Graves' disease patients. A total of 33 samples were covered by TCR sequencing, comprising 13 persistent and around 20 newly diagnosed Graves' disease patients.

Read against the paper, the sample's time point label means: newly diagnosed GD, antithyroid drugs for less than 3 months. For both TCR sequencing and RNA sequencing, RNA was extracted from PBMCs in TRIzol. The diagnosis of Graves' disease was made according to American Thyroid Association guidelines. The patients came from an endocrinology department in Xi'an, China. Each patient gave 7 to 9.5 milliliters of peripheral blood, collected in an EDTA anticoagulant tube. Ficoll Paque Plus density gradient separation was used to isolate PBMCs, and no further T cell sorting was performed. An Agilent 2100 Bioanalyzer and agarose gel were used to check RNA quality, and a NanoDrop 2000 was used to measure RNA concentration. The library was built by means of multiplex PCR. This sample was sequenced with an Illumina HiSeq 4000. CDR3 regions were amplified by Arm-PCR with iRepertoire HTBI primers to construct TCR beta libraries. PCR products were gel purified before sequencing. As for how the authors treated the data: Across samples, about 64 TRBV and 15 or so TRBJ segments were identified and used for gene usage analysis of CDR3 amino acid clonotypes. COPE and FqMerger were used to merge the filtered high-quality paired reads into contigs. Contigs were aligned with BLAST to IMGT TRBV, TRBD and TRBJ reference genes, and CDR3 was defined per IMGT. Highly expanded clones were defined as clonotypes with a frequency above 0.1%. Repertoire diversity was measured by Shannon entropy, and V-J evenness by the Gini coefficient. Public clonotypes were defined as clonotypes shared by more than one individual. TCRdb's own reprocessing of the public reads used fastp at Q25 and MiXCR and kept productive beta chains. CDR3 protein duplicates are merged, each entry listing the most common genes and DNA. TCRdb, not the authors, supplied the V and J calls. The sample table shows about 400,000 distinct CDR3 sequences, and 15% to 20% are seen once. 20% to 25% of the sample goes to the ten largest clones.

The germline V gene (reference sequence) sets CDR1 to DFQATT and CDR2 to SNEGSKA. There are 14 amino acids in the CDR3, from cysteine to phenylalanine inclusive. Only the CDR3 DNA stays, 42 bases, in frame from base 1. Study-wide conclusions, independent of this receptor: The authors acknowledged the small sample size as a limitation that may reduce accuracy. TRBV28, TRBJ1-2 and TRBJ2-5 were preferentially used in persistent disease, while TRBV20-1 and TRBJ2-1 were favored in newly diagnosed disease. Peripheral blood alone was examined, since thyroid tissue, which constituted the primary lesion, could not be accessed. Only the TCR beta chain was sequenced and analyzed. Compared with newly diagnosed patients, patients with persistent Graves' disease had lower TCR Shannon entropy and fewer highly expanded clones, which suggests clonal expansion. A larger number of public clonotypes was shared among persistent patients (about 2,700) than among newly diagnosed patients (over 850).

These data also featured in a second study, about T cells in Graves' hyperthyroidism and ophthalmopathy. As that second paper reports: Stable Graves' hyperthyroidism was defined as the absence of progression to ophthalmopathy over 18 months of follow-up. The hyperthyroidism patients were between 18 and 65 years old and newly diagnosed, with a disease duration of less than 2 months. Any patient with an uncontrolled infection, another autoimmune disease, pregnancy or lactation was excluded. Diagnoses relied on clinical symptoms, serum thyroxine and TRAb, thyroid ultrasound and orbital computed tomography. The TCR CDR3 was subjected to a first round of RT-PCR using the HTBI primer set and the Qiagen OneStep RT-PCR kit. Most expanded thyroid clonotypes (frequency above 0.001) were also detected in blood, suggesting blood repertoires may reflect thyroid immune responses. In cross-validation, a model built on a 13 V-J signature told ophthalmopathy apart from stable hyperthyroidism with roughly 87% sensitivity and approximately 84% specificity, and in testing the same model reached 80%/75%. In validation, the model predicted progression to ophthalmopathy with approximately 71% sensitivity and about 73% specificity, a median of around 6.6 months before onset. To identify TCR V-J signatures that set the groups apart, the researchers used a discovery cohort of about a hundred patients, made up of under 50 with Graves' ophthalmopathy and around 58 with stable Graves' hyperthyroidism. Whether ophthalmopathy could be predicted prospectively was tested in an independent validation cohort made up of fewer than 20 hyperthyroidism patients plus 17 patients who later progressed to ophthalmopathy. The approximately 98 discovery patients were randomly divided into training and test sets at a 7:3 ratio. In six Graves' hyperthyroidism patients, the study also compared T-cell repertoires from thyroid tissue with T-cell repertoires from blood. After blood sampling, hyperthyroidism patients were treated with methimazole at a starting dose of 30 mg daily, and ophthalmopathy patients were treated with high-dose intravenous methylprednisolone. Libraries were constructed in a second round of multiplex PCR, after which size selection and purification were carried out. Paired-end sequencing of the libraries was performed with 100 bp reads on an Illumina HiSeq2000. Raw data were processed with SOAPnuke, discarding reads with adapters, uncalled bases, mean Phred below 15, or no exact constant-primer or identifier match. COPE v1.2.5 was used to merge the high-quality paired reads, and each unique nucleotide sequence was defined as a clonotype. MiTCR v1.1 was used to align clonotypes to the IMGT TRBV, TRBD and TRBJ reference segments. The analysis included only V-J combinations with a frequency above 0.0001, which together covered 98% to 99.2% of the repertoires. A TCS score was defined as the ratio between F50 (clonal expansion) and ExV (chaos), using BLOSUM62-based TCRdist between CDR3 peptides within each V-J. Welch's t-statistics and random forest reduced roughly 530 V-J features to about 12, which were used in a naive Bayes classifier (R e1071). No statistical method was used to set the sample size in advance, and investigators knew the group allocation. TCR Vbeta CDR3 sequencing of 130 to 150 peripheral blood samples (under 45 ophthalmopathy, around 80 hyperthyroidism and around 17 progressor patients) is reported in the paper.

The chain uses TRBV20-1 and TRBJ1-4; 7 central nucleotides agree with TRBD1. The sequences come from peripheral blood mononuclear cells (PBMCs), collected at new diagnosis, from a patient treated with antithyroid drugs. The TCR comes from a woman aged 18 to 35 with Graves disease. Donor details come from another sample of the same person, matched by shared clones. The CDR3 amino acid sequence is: CSVARQGTNEKLFF. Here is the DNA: TGCAGCGTTGCCCGACAGGGAACTAATGAAAAACTGTTTTTT.